A single sample is the source of the 17 T cell receptor beta chains below, sequenced in a study of cytomegalovirus exposure and HLA in healthy donors. The PCR was carried out with 60 Vbeta primers and 13 Jbeta primers. Using immunoSEQ multiplex PCR, the repertoire was profiled, and TCRdb retains in-frame clones only, with some absent. There are 150,000 to 200,000 clones in the sample; around 81% occur only once, and approximately 4.4% lies in the top ten. The sample consisted of PBMCs. Receptors originate from a young woman in good health and CMV-seropositive.

The V and J genes are TRBV6-1 and TRBJ1-3; no clear D gene. Germline-derived CDR1 and CDR2 are MNHNS and SASEGT. V was shortened by 1 base and J by 0 bases, with 7 bases between the two germline ends. The CDR3 contains 15 residues. The CDR3 DNA is TGTGCCAGCAGTGAAGTACAATTCTCTGGAAACACCATATATTTT. Translating gives CASSEVQFSGNTIYF.

The rearrangement uses TRBV6-1 and TRBJ2-5; 8 bases match TRBD1. From germline, CDR1 is MNHNS and CDR2 SASEGT. V shed 7 bases and J 4 bases; nucleotides not matched to a gene: 11. The CDR3 totals 15 residues. In DNA form, the CDR3 reads TGTGCCAGCATTAGGGCAGGGGGCCCAAGAGAGACCCAGTACTTC. Its protein product is CASIRAGGPRETQYF.

This chain links TRBV5-1 with TRBJ2-1; 14 bases agree with TRBD2. The CDR3 contains 16 residues. Trimming cost V 4 bases and J 5 bases; bases outside gene matches: 5. Looked up from germline, CDR1 is SGHRS and CDR2 is YFSETQ. CDR3 sequence: CASSVTSGGGHNEQFF. CDR3 sequence (DNA): TGCGCCAGCAGCGTGACTAGCGGGGGGGGCCACAATGAGCAGTTCTTC. The whole variable domain, remainder taken from reference TRBV5-1 and TRBJ2-1, is KAGVTQTPRYLIKTRGQQVTLSCSPISGHRSVSWYQQTPGQGLQFLFEYFSETQRNKGNFPGRFSGRQFSNSRSEMNVSTLELGDSALYLCASSVTSGGGHNEQFFGPGTRLTVL.

This clone was picked up one time. The chain uses TRBV6-6 and TRBJ1-2, with D perhaps matching TRBD1 (5 bases). The germline gives CDR1 MNHNY, CDR2 SVGAGI (reference sequence). Trimming shortened V by 5 bases and J by 0 bases, and 7 bases separated the two germline ends. This CDR3 is built from 13 residues. The CDR3 nucleotides are TGTGCCAGCAGTCGACAGTCTAACTATGGCTACACCTTC. Amino acids: CASSRQSNYGYTF.

In its sample, this clone was seen a few times. This rearrangement joins TRBV7-9 to TRBJ2-3, with 10 bases lining up with TRBD2. Germline V gives CDR1 SEHNR, CDR2 FQNEAQ (reference sequence). This CDR3 contains 15 residues. Unmatched junction bases numbered 7, after V lost 7 bases and J lost 3 bases. CDR3 sequence (DNA): TGTGCCAGCAACTTGACTAGCGGGTGGACAGATACGCAGTATTTT. Translating gives CASNLTSGWTDTQYF. The entire variable domain, with the rest obtained from reference TRBV7-9 and TRBJ2-3, is as follows: DTGVSQNPRHKITKRGQNVTFRCDPISEHNRLYWYRQTLGQGPEFLTYFQNEAQLEKSRLLSDRFSAERPKGSFSTLEIQRTEQGDSAMYLCASNLTSGWTDTQYFGPGTRLTVL.

This chain joins TRBV27 and TRBJ2-3; 9 nucleotides align to TRBD1. V trimming: 5 bases; J trimming: 5 bases; junction bases outside the gene matches: 5. The CDR3 runs 14 residues. The germline gives CDR1 MNHEY, CDR2 SMNVEV (reference sequence). This CDR3 reads CASSLTGGLDTQYF. The CDR3 nucleotides read TGTGCCAGCAGTCTGACAGGGGGATTAGATACGCAGTATTTT.

V is TRBV2 and J is TRBJ1-4; 8 positions match TRBD1. CDR3 length: 14 residues. V shed 6 bases and J 10 bases; nucleotides not matched to a gene: 10. The germline gives CDR1 SNHLY, CDR2 FYNNEI. CDR3 sequence: CASRTTGVVGKLFF. The CDR3 coding sequence is TGTGCCAGCAGGACGACAGGGGTAGTAGGAAAACTGTTTTTT.

The chain links TRBV11-3 to TRBJ2-1; no clear D. Trimming stripped 3 bases from V and 7 bases from J, with 4 bases between. CDR1 and CDR2 (germline): SGHNT, YENEEA. The CDR3 has 11 amino acids. CDR3 DNA: TGTGCCAGCAGCTTTCGGAATGAGCAGTTCTTC. It yields the protein CASSFRNEQFF.

This chain connects TRBV19 to TRBJ2-2; D gene unclear. The CDR3 extends over 13 amino acids. Germline assignment: CDR1 LNHDA and CDR2 SQIVND (reference sequence). The germline V and J ends were trimmed by 7 bases and 5 bases, with 11 bases remaining between them. The CDR3 loop is CASKGFGTGELFF. CDR3 bases: TGTGCCAGTAAAGGTTTCGGGACCGGGGAGCTGTTTTTT.

The V gene is TRBV7-8, the J gene TRBJ2-3; TRBD2 aligns across 7 bases. The CDR3 is 14 amino acids. The V gene's germline CDR1 is SGHVS and CDR2 FQNEAQ. The trim removed 3 bases at V and 3 bases at J, leaving 3 bases unmatched. The CDR3 bases are TGTGCCAGCAGCTTTATGCGGGGGACAGATACGCAGTATTTT. This sequence encodes CASSFMRGTDTQYF.

The chain links TRBV19 to TRBJ2-7; D may be TRBD2 (6 bases). This CDR3 has 16 amino acids. CDR1 and CDR2 (germline): LNHDA, SQIVND (reference sequence). Deletions cut 0 bases from V and 3 bases from J, with 15 bases between. The CDR3 here is CASSIDLEGNHYEQYF. In DNA form, the CDR3 reads TGTGCCAGTAGTATAGATCTGGAGGGCAACCACTACGAGCAGTACTTC.

A note on this clone: A read error may produce the germline difference seen at one junction end. The chain employs TRBV11-3 and TRBJ2-7; 13 nucleotides line up with TRBD2. This CDR3 has 15 amino acids. Germline CDR1 and CDR2: SGHNT and YENEEA. CDR3 region: CASSLNGLAGEPRHF. The CDR3 region has the DNA TGTGCCAGCAGCTTAAATGGACTAGCGGGGGAGCCTCGGCACTTC.

The V gene is TRBV18, the J gene TRBJ1-1; tentatively, D is TRBD1 (6 bases). V lost 5 bases, J lost 1 base, and 17 bases lay in between. Germline CDR1 is KGHSH and CDR2 is LQKENI. The CDR3 sequence is 16 residues long. CDR3 loop: CASSKGQIGTNTEAFF. In nucleotides, the CDR3 is TGTGCCAGCTCAAAGGGACAAATCGGAACGAACACTGAAGCTTTCTTT. Drawing the rest from reference TRBV18 and TRBJ1-1, the complete variable domain is NAGVMQNPRHLVRRRGQEARLRCSPMKGHSHVYWYRQLPEEGLKFMVYLQKENIIDESGMPKERFSAEFPKEGPSILRIQQVVRGDSAAYFCASSKGQIGTNTEAFFGQGTRLTVV.

In its sample, this clone was seen a few times. V is TRBV29-1 and J is TRBJ2-1; 10 bases align to TRBD2. The CDR3 runs 19 residues. V lost 0 bases to trimming and J lost 4 bases; unmatched junction nucleotides: 15. The germline CDR1 and CDR2 sequences are SQVTM and ANQGSEA. CDR3 in amino acids: CSVEDRPSGSLRAYNEQFF. The CDR3 DNA sequence: TGCAGCGTTGAAGATCGTCCTAGCGGGAGTCTCAGGGCTTACAATGAGCAGTTCTTC.

This clone has a handful of counts. V usage is TRBV10-3 and J usage is TRBJ2-7; 7 nucleotides match TRBD1. This CDR3 has 12 amino acids. V shed 11 bases and J 7 bases; nucleotides not matched to a gene: 11. Looked up from germline, CDR1 is ENHRY and CDR2 is SYGVKD. This chain's CDR3 is CAARTGEQEQYF. The DNA for the CDR3 is TGTGCCGCCAGGACAGGAGAACAGGAGCAGTACTTC.

This chain links TRBV19 with TRBJ2-7, with a weak D call TRBD1 (5 bases). V lost 8 bases and J lost 0, with 17 bases in between. Germline V CDR1 and CDR2: LNHDA, SQIVND (reference sequence). The CDR3 contains 15 residues. The CDR3 region is CASPRLSGASYEQYF. CDR3 coding DNA: TGTGCCAGTCCCCGCCTAAGTGGGGCCTCCTACGAGCAGTACTTC. Using reference TRBV19 and TRBJ2-7 for the parts outside the CDR3, the full variable domain is DGGITQSPKYLFRKEGQNVTLSCEQNLNHDAMYWYRQDPGQGLRLIYYSQIVNDFQKGDIAEGYSVSREKKESFPLTVTSAQKNPTAFYLCASPRLSGASYEQYFGPGTRLTVT.

The chain recombines TRBV6-5 with TRBJ2-3, with 7 bases lining up with TRBD2. Trimming at V came to 1 base and at J to 1 base, leaving 2 bases not matched to a gene. CDR3 length: 15 amino acids. Looked up from germline, CDR1 is MNHEY and CDR2 is SVGAGI. The CDR3 region is CASSYWAGGTDTQYF. The CDR3 DNA reads TGTGCCAGCAGTTACTGGGCGGGGGGCACAGATACGCAGTATTTT.